This is a list of T cell receptor beta chains from one sample in a study of blood T cell repertoires in COVID-19. The protocol was immunoSEQ multiplex PCR, while the TCRdb copy is restricted to in-frame clones and leaves out a portion. The sample contains tens of thousands of clones, 89% of which appear only once. Material: peripheral blood. Source of these receptors: a man in his 60s with acute or convalescent COVID-19. The CDR3 runs from the conserved cysteine through the conserved F or W. Fields, in order: J gene, V gene, clone size, D gene, CDR3 protein, CDR3 DNA. A D gene is named only where the DNA matches it firmly. A clone size is listed for some rows: how often the clone was seen (once, few, many), or a class if it is expanded.

>TRBJ1-2|TRBV5-4|.|TRBD1
CASSLVGQGGLDGYTF
TGTGCCAGCAGCTTGGTGGGACAGGGAGGCTTGGATGGCTACACCTTC
>TRBJ2-1|TRBV12-5|.|TRBD2
CASGLGSGGGRVNEQFF
TGTGCTAGTGGTTTGGGGTCGGGCGGGGGAAGGGTTAATGAGCAGTTCTTC
>TRBJ1-2|TRBV6-5|.|TRBD1
CASGDRGHYGYTF
TGTGCCAGCGGGGACAGGGGACACTATGGCTACACCTTC
>TRBJ2-7|TRBV19|.|.
CASSPRQGRYEQYF
TGTGCCAGTAGTCCACGGCAGGGAAGGTACGAGCAGTACTTC
>TRBJ1-6|TRBV4-1|once|.
CASSLQAVGESSYNSPLHF
TGCGCCAGCAGCCTCCAAGCGGTAGGAGAGAGCTCCTATAATTCACCCCTCCACTTT
>TRBJ1-2|TRBV7-8|.|.
CASSLASGDGYTF
TGTGCCAGCAGCTTAGCTTCAGGGGATGGCTACACCTTC
>TRBJ2-4|TRBV3-1/TRBV3-2|once|.
CASSQAHRINIQYF
TGTGCCAGCAGCCAAGCCCACAGGATCAACATTCAGTACTTC
>TRBJ2-3|TRBV4-1|.|TRBD2
CASSQVGGGPSDTQYF
TGCGCCAGCAGCCAAGTCGGCGGGGGGCCGTCAGATACGCAGTATTTT
>TRBJ2-3|TRBV7-9|once|TRBD2
CASSLGTSGGTDTQYF
TGTGCCAGCAGCTTGGGGACTAGCGGGGGCACAGATACGCAGTATTTT
>TRBJ2-1|TRBV4-1|once|.
CASSQVDLLAYNEQFF
TGCGCCAGCAGCCAGGTCGACCTCTTAGCTTACAATGAGCAGTTCTTC
>TRBJ2-2|TRBV3-1/TRBV3-2|once|TRBD2
CASTTSALTGELFF
TGTGCCAGTACGACTAGCGCTCTTACCGGGGAGCTGTTTTTT
>TRBJ1-5|TRBV2|.|.
CASSERRAGILYSNQPQHF
TGTGCCAGCAGTGAAAGGCGGGCCGGGATTCTCTATAGCAATCAGCCCCAGCATTTT
>TRBJ2-3|TRBV3-1/TRBV3-2|.|.
CASSLADTQYF
TGTGCCAGCAGCCTAGCAGATACGCAGTATTTT
>TRBJ1-5|TRBV6-1|.|.
CASSEVNRNQPQHF
TGTGCCAGCAGTGAGGTTAACCGGAATCAGCCCCAGCATTTT
>TRBJ1-1|TRBV30|once|.
CAWSPTLNTEAFF
TGTGCCTGGAGTCCAACATTGAACACTGAAGCTTTCTTT
>TRBJ1-2|TRBV11-2|.|TRBD1
CASSSKRGTGTPGAYGYTF
TGTGCCAGCAGCTCAAAGAGGGGGACAGGGACCCCTGGTGCCTATGGCTACACCTTC
>TRBJ2-7|TRBV5-6|few|TRBD1
CASSTHRGEQYF
TGTGCCAGCAGCACACACAGGGGTGAGCAGTACTTC
>TRBJ2-3|TRBV6-5|.|.
CASIARGQVADTQYF
TGTGCCAGCATCGCGCGGGGGCAAGTGGCAGATACGCAGTATTTT
>TRBJ2-1|TRBV3-1/TRBV3-2|few|.
CASSQDSREQFF
TGTGCCAGCAGCCAAGATTCGAGAGAGCAGTTCTTC
>TRBJ1-1|TRBV2|.|TRBD1
CATSRGTGQRNTEAFF
TGTGCCACCTCCCGGGGGACGGGACAGCGGAACACTGAAGCTTTCTTT
>TRBJ1-5|TRBV24-1|few|TRBD1
CATSGDRGSYSNQPQHF
TGTGCCACCAGTGGGGACAGGGGATCTTATAGCAATCAGCCCCAGCATTTT